This T cell receptor (beta chain) derives from a study of T cell repertoires in cytomegalovirus infection. Study context: CMV epitopes, recently identified HLA-C-restricted and well-studied HLA-B-restricted, were used. Public TCR beta signatures were indicative of both CMV infection and a matching HLA type. General observations from the study: The study found HLA-C-restricted CMV-specific TCR beta clonotypes dominating the ex vivo response. Individuals carrying CMV plus the relevant HLA were identified by cumulative frequency of public TCR beta families.

This clonotype occurred a few times. Its antigen is as yet unknown. A single record per CDR3 protein comes from TCRdb applying MiXCR to the reads. The sample records over 250,000 distinct CDR3 sequences, around 20% being singletons. Germline V gene lookup returns CDR1 ENHRY and CDR2 SYGVKD. Trimming cost V 0 bases and J 9 bases; bases outside gene matches: 9. CDR3 size: 16 residues. This TCR came from a human donor in good health (CMV status not recorded). Some clones in this sample may be carry-over from other donors' samples. Sequenced material: cultured PBMCs, taken from culture after CMV antigen stimulation. The chain employs TRBV10-3 and TRBJ2-1; 9 bases agree with TRBD2. The CDR3 sequence is CAISESGIAGAGEQFF. CDR3 sequence (DNA): TGTGCCATCAGTGAGTCGGGAATAGCGGGAGCGGGTGAGCAGTTCTTC.